The source of this T cell receptor (beta chain) is a study of cytomegalovirus exposure and HLA in healthy donors (dated by TCRdb to about 2017). Notes on the research overall: According to a later analysis, the roughly 120 validation repertoires were produced on the same platform as the 666 repertoires of the first cohort. The study was designed to test whether signatures of past pathogen exposure could be identified by cataloging public T cell receptors. Besides the first cohort of more than 650 subjects, a separate validation cohort made up of 120 different subjects was used. The study combined high-throughput TCR immunosequencing, statistical association of individual TCRs with disease status, and machine learning to predict cytomegalovirus infection status. General findings and caveats noted by the study authors: In vitro tests confirmed that a few of the cytomegalovirus-associated TCR beta chains recognize cytomegalovirus antigens. A later analysis lacked HLA typing for the validation cohort, so it scored co-occurrence in that cohort across all 120 repertoires. In both the original and validation cohorts, the classifier was reported to diagnose cytomegalovirus status with high specificity and sensitivity. Subsequent analysis determined that TCRs grouped into clusters in the first cohort also showed a tendency toward co-occurrence across the 120 or so validation repertoires, and 85% to 95% of cluster scores exceeded 0. The study listed 164 TCR beta chains as associated with cytomegalovirus. Most TCR sequences were observed very rarely across donors, whereas some public TCRs were present in many individuals. The authors suggested that the approach could potentially be generalized to other disease states and immunological phenotypes.

The library relied on the immunoSEQ multiplex PCR assay. The published analysis was carried out like this. A statistical classification framework was developed to diagnose cytomegalovirus status using the catalog of TCR beta chain sequences. The table comes from immuneACCESS by way of TCRdb, which keeps in-frame sequences with V and J called. Part of the clones is missing from these tables; in studies checked, under half for an unresolved V gene and the rest for unknown reasons. The V and J calls and clone size are taken from that table; D and trimming were inferred from the DNA. Recorded for this sample are around 350,000 clones; approximately 90% of them occurred a single time. The top ten constitute 0.8% to 0.85% of the sample. This clone occurred once. No antigen is known for it. Nothing much larger sits one base from this clone, and base qualities are not available. Donors formed part of the validation cohort, which comprised some 120 subjects and was distinct from the first cohort of several hundred subjects.

CDR1 and CDR2 are read off the germline V gene as MDHEN and SYDVKM. V sheds 5 bases and J sheds 3 bases, leaving 13 bases between their ends. The cysteine opens and the phenylalanine closes a CDR3 of 14 amino acids. This entry keeps only the CDR3 DNA: 42 bases, framed from base 1. The source material was PBMCs. In this chain, TRBV28 is recombined with TRBJ1-1; TRBD1 is possibly the D segment (5 matching bases). The TCR was taken from a woman under 30 in good health and CMV-seronegative. CDR3 loop: CASSPHDRYTEAFF. The nucleotide sequence is given as TGTGCCAGCAGTCCCCATGACAGATACACTGAAGCTTTCTTT.